Each of the 13 T cell receptor beta chains below was sequenced from the same sample in a study of cytomegalovirus exposure and HLA in healthy donors. Primers included in the PCR were 60 Vbeta and 13 Jbeta primers. The method was immunoSEQ multiplex PCR; TCRdb's version includes in-frame clones alone and lacks a portion of them. The data contain around 92,000 clones, around 81% of them singletons. The specimen was PBMCs. These receptors all come from a female donor in good health and CMV-seropositive.

The chain couples TRBV27 to TRBJ2-5, with TRBD1 matching over 8 bases. With V trimmed by 8 bases and J by 5 bases, 10 bases remained unmatched. Germline CDR1 and CDR2: MNHEY and SMNVEV (reference sequence). The CDR3 is 14 residues long. CDR3 DNA: TGTGCCAGCGGTCCAGGGGGCTATGGGGAGACCCAGTACTTC. Protein product: CASGPGGYGETQYF.

The V and J genes are TRBV15 and TRBJ2-3; tentatively, D is TRBD1 (5 bases). The CDR3 consists of 14 residues. Trimming cost V 5 bases and J 6 bases, with 15 bases left between them. Germline loops: CDR1 LNHNV, CDR2 YYDKDF (reference sequence). The CDR3 spells CATSFRQLQDTQYF. DNA of the CDR3: TGTGCCACCAGCTTTCGACAGCTACAGGATACGCAGTATTTT.

This chain joins TRBV28 and TRBJ2-3; 9 positions agree with TRBD2. The CDR3 has 17 amino acids. V gave up 1 base and J gave up 4 bases; unmatched junction bases: 9. Germline lookup yields CDR1 MDHEN and CDR2 SYDVKM. CDR3 sequence (DNA): TGTGCCAGCAGTTTATTTCTGCGGGAGGGCCGCCCAGATACGCAGTATTTT. Translated, it gives CASSLFLREGRPDTQYF.

The CDR3 sequence is CASSLGLGRAGRKNTEAFF. The CDR3 nucleotides are TGTGCCAGCAGCTTGGGTTTAGGTCGGGCAGGGAGGAAGAACACTGAAGCTTTCTTT. V usage is TRBV5-4 and J usage is TRBJ1-1; D might be TRBD1 (5 bases). Germline V gene lookup returns CDR1 SGHNT and CDR2 YYREEE (reference sequence). V lost 0 bases, J lost 1 base, and 22 bases lay in between. The CDR3 sequence is 19 residues long.

This rearrangement joins TRBV7-2 to TRBJ2-5, with a tentative D call TRBD2 (7 bases). Germline CDR1 is SGHTA and CDR2 is FQGNSA. V lost 6 bases to trimming and J lost 2 bases, with 19 bases between them. The CDR3 has 16 residues. The CDR3 loop reads CASRKGGRGGQETQYF. The CDR3 nucleotides read TGTGCCAGCAGAAAAGGTGGTAGGGGGGGACAAGAGACCCAGTACTTC.

The rearrangement links TRBV18 to TRBJ2-6; unclear D gene. Germline loops: CDR1 KGHSH, CDR2 LQKENI. Trimming took 6 bases from V and 2 from J, leaving 8 bases between them. The length of the CDR3 is 14 residues. The CDR3 is CASSQPAGANVLTF. CDR3 DNA: TGTGCCAGCTCCCAACCGGCTGGGGCCAACGTCCTGACTTTC. Based on the CDR3 plus reference TRBV18 and TRBJ2-6, the full variable domain is NAGVMQNPRHLVRRRGQEARLRCSPMKGHSHVYWYRQLPEEGLKFMVYLQKENIIDESGMPKERFSAEFPKEGPSILRIQQVVRGDSAAYFCASSQPAGANVLTFGAGSRLTVL.

The genes are TRBV28 and TRBJ2-1, with 7 positions matching TRBD2. Germline trimming cut 3 bases from V and 0 bases from J; bases unmatched to any gene: 8. From germline, CDR1 is MDHEN and CDR2 SYDVKM. This CDR3 has 17 residues. The CDR3 reads CASSLLRESFSYNEQFF. DNA of the CDR3: TGTGCCAGCAGTTTGCTGCGGGAGTCATTCTCCTACAATGAGCAGTTCTTC.

The chain couples TRBV5-1 to TRBJ2-7; 9 nucleotides align to TRBD2. CDR3 size: 16 residues. V shed 1 base, J shed 3 bases, and the junction held 8 bases outside the gene matches. Germline values: CDR1 SGHRS, CDR2 YFSETQ. The CDR3 DNA reads as TGCGCCAGCAGCTTGACTAGCGGGCGCGGCAACTACGAGCAGTACTTC. This sequence encodes CASSLTSGRGNYEQYF.

The chain employs TRBV29-1 and TRBJ2-7; a weak D match, TRBD2 (7 bases). Germline V gene data show CDR1 as SQVTM and CDR2 as ANQGSEA. The V end lost 1 base, the J end lost 5 bases, and 15 bases lay between the germline ends. The CDR3 totals 14 residues. This CDR3 reads CSVEGGGLGDEQYF. The CDR3 DNA follows: TGCAGCGTTGAAGGGGGGGGGCTGGGGGACGAGCAGTACTTC.

The J gene is TRBJ2-3, the V gene TRBV2; D not resolved. Trimming left V 6 bases short and J 5 bases short, with 15 bases between. The length of the CDR3 is 14 residues. Germline-derived CDR1 and CDR2 are SNHLY and FYNNEI. The CDR3 bases are TGTGCCAGCAGGGCCGCTTCAGGCTTAGATACGCAGTATTTT. Protein: CASRAASGLDTQYF.

This chain uses TRBV30 with TRBJ1-2; TRBD1 is a possible D gene (6 bases). The V gene lost 2 bases and the J gene lost 5 bases, with 15 bases spanning the gap. The germline V gene has CDR1 GTSNPN and CDR2 SVGIG (reference sequence). CDR3 length: 14 amino acids. The CDR3, as DNA: TGTGCCTGGAGTCCCCCGACAGGTAGTTATGGCTACACCTTC. It is translated as CAWSPPTGSYGYTF.

Concerning this clone: Different DNA sequences within this sample yield the same CDR3. The chain uses TRBV5-1 and TRBJ1-1, with D perhaps matching TRBD1 (5 bases). The CDR3 runs 13 residues. CDR1 and CDR2 from the germline V gene are SGHRS and YFSETQ. V lost 4 bases and J 3 bases, leaving 10 bases between the germline ends. CDR3 protein: CASSPTGDTEAFF. The CDR3 DNA follows: TGCGCCAGCAGCCCGACGGGGGACACTGAAGCTTTCTTT.

The CDR3 DNA is TGCACCAGCAGCCAAGAAGTAGGGGGCATCTACGAGCAGTACTTC. Protein: CTSSQEVGGIYEQYF. The V and J genes are TRBV1 and TRBJ2-7; TRBD1, the table's D call, was not compared with the DNA. TRBV1 constitutes a pseudogene. The CDR3 extends over 15 amino acids.